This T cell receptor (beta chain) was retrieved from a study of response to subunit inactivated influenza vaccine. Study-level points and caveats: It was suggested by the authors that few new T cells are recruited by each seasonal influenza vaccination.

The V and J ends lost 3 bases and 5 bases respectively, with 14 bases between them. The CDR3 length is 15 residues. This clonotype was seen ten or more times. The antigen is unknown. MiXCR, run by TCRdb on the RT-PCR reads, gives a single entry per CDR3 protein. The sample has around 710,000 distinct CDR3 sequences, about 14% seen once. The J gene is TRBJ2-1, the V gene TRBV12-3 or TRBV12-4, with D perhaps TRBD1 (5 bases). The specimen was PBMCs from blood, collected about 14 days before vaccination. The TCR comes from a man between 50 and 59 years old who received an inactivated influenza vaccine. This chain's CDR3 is CASSLSGMLDNEQFF. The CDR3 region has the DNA TGTGCCAGCAGTTTGTCAGGGATGTTAGACAATGAGCAGTTCTTC.